This T cell receptor beta chain comes out of a study of low-dose radiotherapy and immunotherapy resistance in tumors. TRAV- and TRBV-specific primers were used for first-strand cDNA, which covered alpha and beta chains. TCR amplification used 15 to 20 PCR cycles, a constant-region primer and a V-primer adapter. The isolated mRNA underwent amplification through in vitro transcription. TCRdb passed the reads through MiXCR, listing each CDR3 protein once. The sample lists 40,000 or so distinct CDR3 sequences; less than 25% were seen once. The table lists this clonotype with many counts. Regarding time point: after trial treatment. Stated treatment: LDRT plus nivolumab, ipilimumab, low-dose cyclophosphamide and aspirin (RACIN trial). The source material was PBMCs, sampled after low-dose radiotherapy plus immunotherapy. The clonotype comes from a female donor with ovarian cancer.

CDR3: CASSLWLPGGYTF. CDR3 sequence (DNA): TGCGCCAGCAGCTTGTGGCTTCCGGGGGGCTACACCTTC. The J gene is TRBJ1-2, the V gene TRBV5-1, with no clear D. V was clipped by 1 base and J by 8 bases, with 12 bases between them. Looked up from germline, CDR1 is SGHRS and CDR2 is YFSETQ. The CDR3 is made up of 13 amino acids.